The clone carrying this T cell receptor beta chain was observed a handful of times. This CDR3 has 16 amino acids. Germline CDR1 and CDR2: SGHAT and FQNNGV. The V segment lost 3 bases and the J segment 1 base; nucleotides outside the gene matches: 3. This sample stems from a study of control samples from healthy donors and cancer patients. Sequencing was performed with immunoSEQ multiplex PCR; in TCRdb, only in-frame clones are kept and a portion is missing. The sample consists of about 120,000 clones, about 91% of them appearing once. The clonotype was recovered from a man aged 40-49 years in good health. V gene TRBV11-2 combines with J gene TRBJ1-6; the match to TRBD1 covers 7 bases. Specimen: blood. The CDR3 spells CASSFAGGSYNSPLHF. DNA for the CDR3: TGTGCCAGCAGCTTCGCAGGGGGTTCCTATAATTCACCCCTCCACTTT.